The 7 T cell receptor beta chains reported below all come from one sample, sequenced in a study of CD8 T cells in ankylosing spondylitis. TCRdb re-derived calls from the 5' RACE reads in MiXCR, one entry per CDR3 protein. The sample lists 200,000 or so distinct CDR3 sequences, around 24% occurring once. Source material: blood, either unsorted or a sorted T cell fraction (not recorded which). The receptors here all came from a male donor with ankylosing spondylitis or in good health (not recorded which).

This clonotype came up many times. V gene TRBV20-1 combines with J gene TRBJ1-1; D perhaps matches TRBD1 (5 bases). The ends were cut back, 6 bases at V and 2 bases at J, with 13 bases in the middle. The length of the CDR3 is 13 residues. CDR1 is DFQATT and CDR2 is SNEGSKA in the germline V gene (reference sequence). The CDR3 DNA is TGCAGTGCAGGGACCTTGGGAAACACTGAAGCTTTCTTT. Residues: CSAGTLGNTEAFF.

At least ten counts were recorded for this clonotype. This sequence joins TRBV4-1 and TRBJ1-6; D is uncertain. This CDR3 spans 15 amino acids. V lost 0 bases and J 10 bases, leaving 13 bases between the germline ends. Per the germline V gene, CDR1 is MGHRA and CDR2 is YSYEKL. The DNA for the CDR3 is TGCGCCAGCAGCCAAGATCATCGTACGGGGTCACCCCTCCACTTT. It specifies CASSQDHRTGSPLHF.

This clonotype was detected ten times or more. V and J are TRBV19 and TRBJ2-1; 13 bases map to TRBD2. The germline V gene has CDR1 LNHDA and CDR2 SQIVND (reference sequence). V dropped 6 bases and J dropped 7; count of bases not matched to a gene: 6. The CDR3 spans 15 residues. CDR3 DNA sequence: TGTGCCAGTAGGCAGGGACTAGCGGGATCGAATGAGCAGTTCTTC. Residues: CASRQGLAGSNEQFF.

This clonotype was seen at least ten times. This chain links TRBV29-1 with TRBJ2-1, with D maybe TRBD1 (5 bases). V lost 2 bases to trimming and J lost 10 bases, with 15 bases between them. Germline V gene data show CDR1 as SQVTM and CDR2 as ANQGSEA. The CDR3 sequence is 13 residues long. CDR3 protein: CSVESPGRWEQFF. For the CDR3, the DNA is TGCAGCGTTGAATCTCCAGGGCGGTGGGAGCAGTTCTTC.

This clonotype was seen repeatedly, ten times or more. The gene calls are TRBV28 and TRBJ1-2, with D possibly matching TRBD1 (6 bases). This CDR3 contains 13 residues. CDR1 is MDHEN, CDR2 SYDVKM, per germline. The V end lost 5 bases, the J end lost 3 bases, and 10 bases lay between the germline ends. For the CDR3, the DNA is TGTGCCAGCAGTGGGGGGCAGGACTATGGCTACACCTTC. Protein: CASSGGQDYGYTF.

This clonotype was counted many times. The chain employs TRBV4-3 and TRBJ2-3, with 10 bases aligning to TRBD2. Germline values: CDR1 LGHNA, CDR2 YSLEER. This CDR3 region has 16 residues. Germline trimming cut 0 bases from V and 2 bases from J; bases unmatched to any gene: 2. CDR3 bases: TGCGCCAGCAGCCAAGACCTAGCGGGAGCCACAGATACGCAGTATTTT. Translation: CASSQDLAGATDTQYF.

This rearrangement joins TRBV5-1 to TRBJ2-1, with D possibly matching TRBD1 (6 bases). V lost 1 base and J 9 bases, leaving 17 bases between the germline ends. CDR1 is SGHRS, CDR2 YFSETQ, per germline. The CDR3 has 15 amino acids. CDR3 nucleotide sequence: TGCGCCAGCAGCTTGAGTGGAAGGACACAGGGTGAGCAGTTCTTC. This sequence encodes CASSLSGRTQGEQFF.